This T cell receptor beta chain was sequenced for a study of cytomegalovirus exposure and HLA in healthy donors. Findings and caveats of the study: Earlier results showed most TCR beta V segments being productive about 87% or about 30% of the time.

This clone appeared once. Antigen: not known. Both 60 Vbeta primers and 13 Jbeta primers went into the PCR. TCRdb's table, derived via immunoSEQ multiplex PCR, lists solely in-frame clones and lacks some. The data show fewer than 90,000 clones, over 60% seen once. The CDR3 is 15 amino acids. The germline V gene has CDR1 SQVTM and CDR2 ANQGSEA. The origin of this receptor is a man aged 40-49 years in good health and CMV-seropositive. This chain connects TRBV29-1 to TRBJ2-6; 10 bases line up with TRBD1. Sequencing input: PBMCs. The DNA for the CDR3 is TGCAGTGCCGGGACAGGGGTATCTGGGGCCAACGTCCTGACTTTC. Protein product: CSAGTGVSGANVLTF.